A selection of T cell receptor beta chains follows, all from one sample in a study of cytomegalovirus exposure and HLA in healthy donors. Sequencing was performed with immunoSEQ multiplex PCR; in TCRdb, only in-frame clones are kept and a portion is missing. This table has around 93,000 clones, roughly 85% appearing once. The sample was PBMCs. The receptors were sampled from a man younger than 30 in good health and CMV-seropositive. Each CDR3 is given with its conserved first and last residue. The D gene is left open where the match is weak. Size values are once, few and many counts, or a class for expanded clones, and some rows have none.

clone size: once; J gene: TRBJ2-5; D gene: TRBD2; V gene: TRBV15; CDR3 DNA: TGTGCCACCAGCAGAGTGGCGGGAGAAGAGACCCAGTACTTC; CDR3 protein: CATSRVAGEETQYF
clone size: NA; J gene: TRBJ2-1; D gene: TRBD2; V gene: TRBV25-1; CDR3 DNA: TGTGCCAGCAGTGAGCTAGCGGGAGTTCCGGCCAATGAGCAGTTCTTC; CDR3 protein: CASSELAGVPANEQFF
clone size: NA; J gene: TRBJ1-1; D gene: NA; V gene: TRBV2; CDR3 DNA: TGTGCCAGCCTCACCTCGGGACAAATGAACACTGAAGCTTTCTTT; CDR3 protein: CASLTSGQMNTEAFF
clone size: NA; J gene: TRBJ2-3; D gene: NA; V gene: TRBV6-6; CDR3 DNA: TGTGCCAGCAGAAACCGAGGCGGAACTAGCACAGATACGCAGTATTTT; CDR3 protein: CASRNRGGTSTDTQYF
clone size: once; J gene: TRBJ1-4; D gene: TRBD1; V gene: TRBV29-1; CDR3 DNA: TGCAGCGTTGCAGGGGGCGTGGATGAAAAACTGTTTTTT; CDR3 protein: CSVAGGVDEKLFF
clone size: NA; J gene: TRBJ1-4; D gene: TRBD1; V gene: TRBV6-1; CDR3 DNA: TGTGCCAGCAGTGACTCCGGGACAGGGGTGGAAAAACTGTTTTTT; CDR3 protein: CASSDSGTGVEKLFF
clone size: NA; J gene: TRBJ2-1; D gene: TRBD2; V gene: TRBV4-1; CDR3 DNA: TGCGCCAGCAGCCAAGATGAAATGGGAGGGCACAATGAGCAGTTCTTC; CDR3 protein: CASSQDEMGGHNEQFF
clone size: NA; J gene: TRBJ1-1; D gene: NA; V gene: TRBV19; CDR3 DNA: TGTGCCAGTAGGGGGGCCGGTCTGAACACTGAAGCTTTCTTT; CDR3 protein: CASRGAGLNTEAFF
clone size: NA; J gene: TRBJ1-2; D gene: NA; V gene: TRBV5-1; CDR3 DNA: TGCGCCAGCAGCCCTGGGAGGGGAGTGGGCTATGGCTACACCTTC; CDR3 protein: CASSPGRGVGYGYTF
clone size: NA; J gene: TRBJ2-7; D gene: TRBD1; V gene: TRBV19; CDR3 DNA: TGTGCCAGTAGTGCCAGGGACAGGGCACAGGACGAGCAGTACTTC; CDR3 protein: CASSARDRAQDEQYF
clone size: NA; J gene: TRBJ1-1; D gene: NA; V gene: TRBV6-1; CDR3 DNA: TGTGCCATCTCAAGGGGACACGAGAACACTGAAGCTTTCTTT; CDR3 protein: CAISRGHENTEAFF
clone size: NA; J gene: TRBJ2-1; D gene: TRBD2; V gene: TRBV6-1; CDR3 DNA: TGTGCCAGCAATAGACTAGCGGGAGGAGGCAATGAGCAGTTCTTC; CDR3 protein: CASNRLAGGGNEQFF
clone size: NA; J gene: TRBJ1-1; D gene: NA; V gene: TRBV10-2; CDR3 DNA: TGCGCCAGCAGTAGACAGGAGAACACTGAAGCTTTCTTT; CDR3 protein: CASSRQENTEAFF
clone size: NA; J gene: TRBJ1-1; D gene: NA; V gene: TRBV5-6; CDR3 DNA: TGTGCCAGCGAACCCGGACTTATGAACACTGAAGCTTTCTTT; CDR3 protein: CASEPGLMNTEAFF
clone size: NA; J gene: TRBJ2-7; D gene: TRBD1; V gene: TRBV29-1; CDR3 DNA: TGCAGCGCGAGAACAGGGGGCAACTCCTACGAGCAGTACTTC; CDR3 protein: CSARTGGNSYEQYF
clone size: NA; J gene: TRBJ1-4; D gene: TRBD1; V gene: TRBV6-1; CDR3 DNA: TGTGCCAGCAGCGTTTTGGACAGGGACGAAAAACTGTTTTTT; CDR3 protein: CASSVLDRDEKLFF
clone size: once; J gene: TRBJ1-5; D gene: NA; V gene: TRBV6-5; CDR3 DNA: TGTGCCAGCAGTTATAATGCGGGAGGGCCCCAGCATTTT; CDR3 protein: CASSYNAGGPQHF
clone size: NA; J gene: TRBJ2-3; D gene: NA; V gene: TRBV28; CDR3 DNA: TGTGCCAGCGCGAGGATTGGCACAGATACGCAGTATTTT; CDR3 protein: CASARIGTDTQYF
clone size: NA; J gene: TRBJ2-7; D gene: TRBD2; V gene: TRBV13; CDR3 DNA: TGTGCCAGCAGCTTTCGGCCAGTGACTAGCGGGACATCGTTGGGTGAGCAGTACTTC; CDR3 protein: CASSFRPVTSGTSLGEQYF
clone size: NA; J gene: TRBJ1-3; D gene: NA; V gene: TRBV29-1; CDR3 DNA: TGCAGCATTCGTCGGGGGGTCGGAAACACCATATATTTT; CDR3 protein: CSIRRGVGNTIYF
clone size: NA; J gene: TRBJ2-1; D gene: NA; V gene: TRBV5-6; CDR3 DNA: TGTGCCAGCAGCGTACTAGTGTTCGGTGAGCAGTTCTTC; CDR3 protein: CASSVLVFGEQFF
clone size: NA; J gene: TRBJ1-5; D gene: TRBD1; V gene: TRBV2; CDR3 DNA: TGTGCCAGCAACCGGGACAGACACACCGACGGCCAGCCCCAGCATTTT; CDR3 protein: CASNRDRHTDGQPQHF
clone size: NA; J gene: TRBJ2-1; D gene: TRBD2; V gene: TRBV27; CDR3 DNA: TGTGCCAGCAGTTTACTCCTAGCGGGAGGATACAATGAGCAGTTCTTC; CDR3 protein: CASSLLLAGGYNEQFF
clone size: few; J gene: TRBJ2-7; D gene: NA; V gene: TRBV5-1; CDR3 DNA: TGCGCCAGCAGCCCCGGCCCCTTGCGGGCCTACGAGCAGTACTTC; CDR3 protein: CASSPGPLRAYEQYF